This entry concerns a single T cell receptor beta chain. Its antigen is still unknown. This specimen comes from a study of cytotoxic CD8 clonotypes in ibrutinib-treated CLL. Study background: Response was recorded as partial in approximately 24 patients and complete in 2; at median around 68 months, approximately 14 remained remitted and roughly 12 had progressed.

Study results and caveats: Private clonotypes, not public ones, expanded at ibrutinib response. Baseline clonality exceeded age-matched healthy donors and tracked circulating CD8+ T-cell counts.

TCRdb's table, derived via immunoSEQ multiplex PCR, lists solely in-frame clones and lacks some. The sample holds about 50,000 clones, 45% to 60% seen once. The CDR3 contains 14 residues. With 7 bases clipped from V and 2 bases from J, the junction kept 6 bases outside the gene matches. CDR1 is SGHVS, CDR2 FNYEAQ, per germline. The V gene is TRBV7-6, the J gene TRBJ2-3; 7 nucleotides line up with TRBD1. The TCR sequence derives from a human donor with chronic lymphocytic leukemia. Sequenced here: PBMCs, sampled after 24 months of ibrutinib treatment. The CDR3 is CASKRGLATDTQYF. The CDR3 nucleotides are TGTGCCAGCAAGAGGGGGCTCGCCACAGATACGCAGTATTTT.